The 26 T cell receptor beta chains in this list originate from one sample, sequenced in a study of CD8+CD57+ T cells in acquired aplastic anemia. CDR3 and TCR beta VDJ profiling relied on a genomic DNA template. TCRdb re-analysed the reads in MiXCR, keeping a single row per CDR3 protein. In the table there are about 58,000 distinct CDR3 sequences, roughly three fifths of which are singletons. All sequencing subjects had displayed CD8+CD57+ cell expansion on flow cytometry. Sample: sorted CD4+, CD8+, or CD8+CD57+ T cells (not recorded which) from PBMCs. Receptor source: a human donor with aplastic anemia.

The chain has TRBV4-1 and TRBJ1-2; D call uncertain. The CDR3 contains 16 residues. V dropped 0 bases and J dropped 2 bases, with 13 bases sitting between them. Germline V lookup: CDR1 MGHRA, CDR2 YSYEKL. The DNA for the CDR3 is TGCGCCAGCAGCCAAGAGGGCATTGCGTCGAACTATGGCTACACCTTC. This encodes CASSQEGIASNYGYTF.

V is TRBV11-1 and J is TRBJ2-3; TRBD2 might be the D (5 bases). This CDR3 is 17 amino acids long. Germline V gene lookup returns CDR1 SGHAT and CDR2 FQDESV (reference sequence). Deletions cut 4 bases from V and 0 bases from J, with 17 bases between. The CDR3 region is CASSWPGASTSTDTQYF. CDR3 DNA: TGTGCCAGCAGCTGGCCCGGCGCTAGCACTAGCACAGATACGCAGTATTTT. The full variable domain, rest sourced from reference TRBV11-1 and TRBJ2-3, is EAEVAQSPRYKITEKSQAVAFWCDPISGHATLYWYRQILGQGPELLVQFQDESVVDDSQLPKDRFSAERLKGVDSTLKIQPAELGDSAMYLCASSWPGASTSTDTQYFGPGTRLTVL.

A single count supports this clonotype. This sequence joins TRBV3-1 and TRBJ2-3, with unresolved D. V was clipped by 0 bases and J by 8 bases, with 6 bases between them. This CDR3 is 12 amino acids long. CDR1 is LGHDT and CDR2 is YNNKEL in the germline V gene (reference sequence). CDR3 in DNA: TGTGCCAGCAGCCAAGAGAAGGGTACGCAGTATTTT. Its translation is CASSQEKGTQYF.

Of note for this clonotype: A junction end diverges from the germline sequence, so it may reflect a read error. The CDR3 sequence is CAISKQGLGDLSPLHF. DNA of the CDR3: TGCGCCATCAGTAAACAGGGCCTAGGGGACCTTTCACCCCTCCACTTT. The chain carries TRBV10-3 and TRBJ1-6; tentative D call: TRBD1 (6 bases). Germline V gene data show CDR1 as ENHRY and CDR2 as SYGVKD. The CDR3 sequence is 16 residues long.

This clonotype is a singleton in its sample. CDR3 in DNA: TGTGCCAGCAGCCAAGGACTAGCGGGGGCCCAAAGCACAGATACGCAGTATTTT. It is translated as CASSQGLAGAQSTDTQYF. This chain joins TRBV3-1 and TRBJ2-3; TRBD2 matches 12 bases. CDR3 size: 18 residues. V lost 1 base and J lost 0; bases outside the gene matches: 5. CDR1 LGHDT and CDR2 YNNKEL come from the germline V gene (reference sequence).

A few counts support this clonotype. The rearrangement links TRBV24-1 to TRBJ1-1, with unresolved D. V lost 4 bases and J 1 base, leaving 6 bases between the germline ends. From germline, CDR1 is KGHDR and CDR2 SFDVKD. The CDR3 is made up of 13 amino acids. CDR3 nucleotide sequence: TGTGCCACCAGTGAAGGACCGAACACTGAAGCTTTCTTT. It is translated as CATSEGPNTEAFF.

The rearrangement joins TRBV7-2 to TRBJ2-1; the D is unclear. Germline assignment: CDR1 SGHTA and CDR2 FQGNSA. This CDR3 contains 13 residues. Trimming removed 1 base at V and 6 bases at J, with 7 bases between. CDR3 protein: CASSLDNFNEQFF. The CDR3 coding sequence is TGTGCCAGCAGCTTAGATAACTTCAATGAGCAGTTCTTC.

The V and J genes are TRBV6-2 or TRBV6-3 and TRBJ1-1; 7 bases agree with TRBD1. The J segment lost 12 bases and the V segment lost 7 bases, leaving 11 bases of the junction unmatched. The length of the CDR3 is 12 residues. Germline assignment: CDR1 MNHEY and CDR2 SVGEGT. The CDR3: CASNGDRVKTFF. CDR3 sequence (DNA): TGTGCCAGCAACGGCGACAGGGTTAAAACTTTCTTT.

CDR3 coding DNA: TGTGCCAGCGGACCAGTCTCGAACACTGAAGCTTTCTTT. It translates to CASGPVSNTEAFF. The V call is TRBV25-1, the J call TRBJ1-1; D uncertain. The CDR3 contains 13 residues. CDR1 and CDR2 (germline): MGHDK, SYGVNS. The ends were cut back, 8 bases at V and 1 base at J, with 11 bases in the middle.

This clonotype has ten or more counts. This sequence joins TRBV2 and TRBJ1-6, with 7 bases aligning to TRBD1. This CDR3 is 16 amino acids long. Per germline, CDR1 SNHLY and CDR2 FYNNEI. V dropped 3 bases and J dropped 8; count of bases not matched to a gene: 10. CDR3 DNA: TGTGCCAGCAGTGACCTAGGGGCAGGGGGAGATTCACCCCTCCACTTT. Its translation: CASSDLGAGGDSPLHF.

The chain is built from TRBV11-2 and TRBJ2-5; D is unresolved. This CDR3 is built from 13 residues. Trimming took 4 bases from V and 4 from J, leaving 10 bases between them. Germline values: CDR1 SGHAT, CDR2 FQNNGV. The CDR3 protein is CASSYDVGETQYF. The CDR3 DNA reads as TGTGCCAGCAGCTACGACGTGGGAGAGACCCAGTACTTC. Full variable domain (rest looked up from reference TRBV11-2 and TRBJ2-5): EAGVAQSPRYKIIEKRQSVAFWCNPISGHATLYWYQQILGQGPKLLIQFQNNGVVDDSQLPKDRFSAERLKGVDSTLKIQPAKLEDSAVYLCASSYDVGETQYFGPGTRLLVL.

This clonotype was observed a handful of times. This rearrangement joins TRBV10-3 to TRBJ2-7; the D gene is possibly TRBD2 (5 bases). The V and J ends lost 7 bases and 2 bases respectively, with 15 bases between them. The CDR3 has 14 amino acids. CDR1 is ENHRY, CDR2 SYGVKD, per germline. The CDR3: CAIKMSGSAYEQYF. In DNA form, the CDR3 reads TGTGCCATCAAGATGTCGGGAAGCGCCTACGAGCAGTACTTC.

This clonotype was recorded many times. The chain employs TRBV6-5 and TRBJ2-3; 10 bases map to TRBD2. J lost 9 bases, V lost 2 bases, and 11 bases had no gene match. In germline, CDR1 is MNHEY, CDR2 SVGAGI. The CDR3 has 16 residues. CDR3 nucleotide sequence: TGTGCCAGCAGTTACGGGGCTAGCGGGGGCCCCAAGACGCAGTATTTT. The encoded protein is CASSYGASGGPKTQYF.

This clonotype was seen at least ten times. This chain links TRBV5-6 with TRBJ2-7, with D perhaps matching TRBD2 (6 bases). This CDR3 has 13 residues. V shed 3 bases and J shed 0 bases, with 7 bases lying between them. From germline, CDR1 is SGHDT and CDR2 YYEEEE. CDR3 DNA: TGTGCCAGCAGCTCCGGGGGCTCCTACGAGCAGTACTTC. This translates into CASSSGGSYEQYF.

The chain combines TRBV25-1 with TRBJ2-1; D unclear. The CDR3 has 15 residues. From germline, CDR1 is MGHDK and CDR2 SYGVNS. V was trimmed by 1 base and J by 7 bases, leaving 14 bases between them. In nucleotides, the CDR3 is TGTGCCAGCAGTGAATTTAAACAGATTGGGAATGAGCAGTTCTTC. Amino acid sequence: CASSEFKQIGNEQFF. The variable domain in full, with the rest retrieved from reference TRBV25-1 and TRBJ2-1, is EADIYQTPRYLVIGTGKKITLECSQTMGHDKMYWYQQDPGMELHLIHYSYGVNSTEKGDLSSESTVSRIRTEHFPLTLESARPSHTSQYLCASSEFKQIGNEQFFGPGTRLTVL.

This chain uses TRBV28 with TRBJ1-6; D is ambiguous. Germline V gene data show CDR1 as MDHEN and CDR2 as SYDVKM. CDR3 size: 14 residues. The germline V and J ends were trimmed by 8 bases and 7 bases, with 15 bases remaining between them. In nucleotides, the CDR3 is TGTGCCAGCGGTTCCCCTGGGAGGAATTCACCCCTCCACTTT. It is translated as CASGSPGRNSPLHF.

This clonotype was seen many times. The CDR3 DNA reads as TGTGCCAGCAGCAAGGGACAGACAAACACCGGGGAGCTGTTTTTT. This sequence encodes CASSKGQTNTGELFF. The V and J genes are TRBV5-8 and TRBJ2-2; 7 nucleotides agree with TRBD1. The CDR3 has 15 amino acids. Germline V lookup: CDR1 SGHTS, CDR2 YDEGEE. Trimming removed 4 bases from V and 2 bases from J; junction bases left unmatched: 5.

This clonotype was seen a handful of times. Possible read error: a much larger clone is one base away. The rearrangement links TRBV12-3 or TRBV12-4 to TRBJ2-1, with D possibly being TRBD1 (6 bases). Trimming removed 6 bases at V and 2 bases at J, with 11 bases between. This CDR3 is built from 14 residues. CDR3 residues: CASSSRGAYNEQFF. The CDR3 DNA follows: TGTGCCAGCAGCTCCAGGGGTGCCTACAATGAGCAGTTCTTC.

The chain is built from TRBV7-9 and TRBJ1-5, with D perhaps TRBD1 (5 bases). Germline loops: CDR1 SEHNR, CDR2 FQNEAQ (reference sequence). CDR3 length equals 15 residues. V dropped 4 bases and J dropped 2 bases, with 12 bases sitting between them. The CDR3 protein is CASSSGGVGNQPQHF. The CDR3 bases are TGTGCCAGCAGCTCCGGGGGAGTGGGCAATCAGCCCCAGCATTTT.

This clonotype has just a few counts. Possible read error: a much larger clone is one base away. In nucleotides, the CDR3 is TGTGCCAGCAGCTACTCCACCGGGGGGAAACCCTACAATGAGCGGTTCTTC. Amino acid sequence: CASSYSTGGKPYNERFF. The V and J genes are TRBV5-6 and TRBJ2-1, with 7 bases identical to TRBD2. The CDR3 length is 17 residues. Germline V gene sequence: CDR1 SGHDT, CDR2 YYEEEE.

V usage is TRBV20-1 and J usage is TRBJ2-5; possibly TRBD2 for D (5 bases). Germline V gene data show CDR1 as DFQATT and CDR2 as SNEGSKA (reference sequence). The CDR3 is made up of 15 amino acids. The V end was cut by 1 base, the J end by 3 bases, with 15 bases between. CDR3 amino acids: CSARVRAVPKETQYF. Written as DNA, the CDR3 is TGCAGTGCTAGAGTGCGGGCGGTCCCCAAAGAGACCCAGTACTTC.

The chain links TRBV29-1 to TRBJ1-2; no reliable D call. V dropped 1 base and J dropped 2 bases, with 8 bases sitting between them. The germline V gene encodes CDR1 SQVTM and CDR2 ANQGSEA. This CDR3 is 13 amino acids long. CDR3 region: CSVEGAQNYGYTF. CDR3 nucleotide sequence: TGCAGCGTTGAAGGAGCACAGAACTATGGCTACACCTTC.

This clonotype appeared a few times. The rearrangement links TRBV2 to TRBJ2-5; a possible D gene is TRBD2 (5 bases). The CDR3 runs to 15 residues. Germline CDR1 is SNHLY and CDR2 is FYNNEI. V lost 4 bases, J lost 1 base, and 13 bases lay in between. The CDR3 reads CASSGLASSQETQYF. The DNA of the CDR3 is TGTGCCAGCAGTGGCCTGGCTAGCAGCCAAGAGACCCAGTACTTC.

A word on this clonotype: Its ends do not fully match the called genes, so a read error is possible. The CDR3 coding sequence is TGCGCCAGCAGCCCCCCAAGACAGAACTACGAGCAGTACTTC. This codes for CASSPPRQNYEQYF. The chain employs TRBV7-9 and TRBJ2-7, with D tentatively TRBD1 (5 bases). The CDR3 totals 14 residues. The germline gives CDR1 SEHNR, CDR2 FQNEAQ (reference sequence).

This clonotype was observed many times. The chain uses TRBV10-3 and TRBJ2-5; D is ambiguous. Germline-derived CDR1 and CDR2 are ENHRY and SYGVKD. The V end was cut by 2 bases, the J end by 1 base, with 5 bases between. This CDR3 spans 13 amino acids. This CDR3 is CAISEVSQETQYF. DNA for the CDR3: TGTGCCATCAGTGAGGTCAGCCAAGAGACCCAGTACTTC.

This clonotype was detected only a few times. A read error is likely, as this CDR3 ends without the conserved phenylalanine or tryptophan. CDR3 loop: CATSDAGNTEAFS. The CDR3 nucleotides are TGTGCCACCAGTGATGCTGGGAACACTGAAGCTTTCTCT. V is TRBV24-1 and J is TRBJ1-1; no definite D call. Per germline, CDR1 KGHDR and CDR2 SFDVKD. This CDR3 is built from 13 residues. The germline V and J ends were trimmed by 3 bases and 1 base, with 5 bases remaining between them.